This T cell receptor beta chain comes out of a study of beta chain features in type 1 diabetes. This clone was counted between two and nine times. As yet, its antigen is unknown. Whole-study results and caveats: Shortening that was moderate but significant affected the TCRB CDR3s of Type 1 diabetes patients in all four CD4+ subsets. The cDNA sequencing approach could over-represent high-TCR-expressing cells.

Investigators reverse transcribed all isolated RNA, so they sequenced expressed TCRB transcripts. This table comes from immunoSEQ multiplex PCR, and its TCRdb copy is limited to in-frame clones, with some not included. The sample has a few hundred thousand clones, 9.6% seen once; the top ten hold approximately 0.55%. The junction had 5 bases not matched to a gene; V was cut back by 1 base and J by 5 bases. The CDR3 has 16 amino acids. Germline V gene lookup returns CDR1 LNHNV and CDR2 YYDKDF (reference sequence). The TCR comes from a man aged 25 to 40 with type 1 diabetes. The chain uses TRBV15 and TRBJ2-3; 11 bases are a match to TRBD1. The sequenced sample was central memory CD4+ T cells from blood. Here the CDR3 reads CATSRGTGGSKDTQYF. As DNA, the CDR3 is TGTGCCACCAGCAGAGGGACAGGGGGCTCGAAAGATACGCAGTATTTT.